The T cell receptor (beta chain) described here comes from a study of cytomegalovirus exposure and HLA in healthy donors. Study in general: About 200 million T cells yielded fewer than 120 million unique TCR beta sequences in earlier analysis.

Amplification used 60 Vbeta primers and 13 Jbeta primers. Method: immunoSEQ multiplex PCR; TCRdb's copy keeps in-frame clones and lacks some. The data show around 250,000 clones, with 80% to 95% seen just once and about 1.5% held by the top ten. Germline CDR1 MGHRA, CDR2 YSYEKL. Deletions cut 1 base from V and 1 base from J, with 8 bases between. The length of the CDR3 is 14 residues. This clone was counted between two and nine times. The identical CDR3 is also encoded by other nucleotide sequences in the sample. The origin of this receptor is a girl aged 2 to 10 in good health and CMV-seronegative. The V gene is TRBV4-1, the J gene TRBJ2-7; D is uncertain. Material: PBMCs. CDR3 sequence (DNA): TGCGCCAGCAGCCAAGGCGACTCGTCCTACGAGCAGTACTTC. Protein product: CASSQGDSSYEQYF.